Below are 3 T cell receptor beta chains sequenced from a single sample in a study of T-cell reconstitution after alpha-beta-depleted transplantation in children. The authors prepared the TCRbeta library with unique molecular identifiers. TCRdb fed the PCR reads into MiXCR, producing one record per CDR3 protein. The sample has fewer than 550,000 distinct CDR3 sequences; about 10% are singletons. The source material was PBMCs, mostly from graft donor cells, sampled 180 days after TCRalphabeta/CD19-depleted stem cell transplant. These receptors all stem from a female patient aged 2 to 10 who had a stem cell transplant for aplastic anemia, so the T cells may come from the graft donor.

The sample holds a few counts of this clonotype. The chain couples TRBV20-1 to TRBJ1-5; D unresolved. This CDR3 is 15 amino acids long. V was trimmed by 6 bases and J by 1 base, leaving 16 bases between them. Germline V lookup: CDR1 DFQATT, CDR2 SNEGSKA (reference sequence). The CDR3 loop reads CSARTGSQSNQPQHF. The CDR3 DNA reads as TGCAGTGCCCGTACCGGGAGCCAGAGCAATCAGCCCCAGCATTTT.

This clonotype appeared a few times. V usage is TRBV20-1 and J usage is TRBJ2-1, with D perhaps matching TRBD2 (5 bases). V was trimmed by 6 bases and J by 12 bases, leaving 15 bases between them. This CDR3 comprises 11 residues. Germline-derived CDR1 and CDR2 are DFQATT and SNEGSKA (reference sequence). Here the CDR3 reads CSAPGIGGQFF. Here the CDR3 DNA reads TGCAGTGCCCCTGGCATAGGAGGGCAGTTCTTC.

The chain uses TRBV6-5 and TRBJ1-2; no definite D call. This CDR3 contains 12 residues. Germline CDR1 MNHEY, CDR2 SVGAGI. Trimming removed 2 bases from V and 7 bases from J, with 8 bases in between. CDR3 sequence: CASSYGGSGYTF. CDR3 DNA sequence: TGTGCCAGCAGTTACGGAGGGTCTGGCTACACCTTC.